A single sample is the source of the 13 T cell receptor beta chains below, sequenced in a study of patients and donors after allogeneic stem cell transplantation. TCRdb ran MiXCR on the RT-PCR reads and lists one entry per CDR3 protein. In the table there are some 200,000 distinct CDR3 sequences, less than 45% of which are singletons. Sequenced input: blood, either unsorted or a sorted T cell fraction (not recorded which). These receptors all come from a human donor who was either an allogeneic HSCT recipient or a stem cell or donor lymphocyte infusion donor (not recorded which). It is not recorded whose cells these are; they may come from a transplant donor.

The chain uses TRBV15 and TRBJ2-3; D unresolved. This CDR3 is 18 amino acids long. Germline V gene data show CDR1 as LNHNV and CDR2 as YYDKDF (reference sequence). V lost 0 bases, J lost 5 bases, and 21 bases lay in between. The CDR3 DNA reads TGTGCCACCAGCAGAGATTTGGGCTGGCCTTTGTTTCAAGATACGCAGTATTTT. This encodes CATSRDLGWPLFQDTQYF.

The V gene is TRBV6-5, the J gene TRBJ1-3; 7 bases fit TRBD1. V was clipped by 5 bases and J by 7 bases; unmatched bases: 11. CDR1 and CDR2 from the germline V gene are MNHEY and SVGAGI. CDR3 length equals 15 residues. CDR3 loop: CASSGPGTAANTIYF. CDR3 nucleotides: TGTGCCAGCAGTGGACCCGGGACAGCAGCCAACACCATATATTTT.

This clonotype was recorded a few times. The genes are TRBV4-1 and TRBJ2-3; D remains ambiguous. Germline values: CDR1 MGHRA, CDR2 YSYEKL. The V and J ends lost 0 bases and 2 bases respectively, with 12 bases between them. The CDR3 covers 16 residues. CDR3 in DNA: TGCGCCAGCAGCCAAGAGGGCGATCGGCCCACAGATACGCAGTATTTT. This encodes CASSQEGDRPTDTQYF.

The J gene is TRBJ1-2, the V gene TRBV12-3 or TRBV12-4; 10 bases fit TRBD1. Trimming took 7 bases from V and 4 from J; bases not matched to a gene: 9. This CDR3 comprises 15 residues. CDR3 sequence reads: CASTPDRGLRYGYTF. CDR3 coding DNA: TGTGCCAGCACCCCCGACAGGGGGCTACGCTATGGCTACACCTTC.

This clonotype was recorded a few times. The chain carries TRBV20-1 and TRBJ1-4; TRBD1 is a possible D gene (5 bases). V was shortened by 0 bases and J by 0 bases, with 11 bases between the two germline ends. This CDR3 spans 16 amino acids. Germline CDR1 reads DFQATT; CDR2 reads SNEGSKA (reference sequence). In nucleotides, the CDR3 is TGCAGTGCTAGAGATCGGGGGTTTGCAACTAATGAAAAACTGTTTTTT. It encodes CSARDRGFATNEKLFF.

The chain couples TRBV12-3 or TRBV12-4 to TRBJ1-3; TRBD1 matches 8 bases. V lost 3 bases and J lost 8; bases outside the gene matches: 6. The CDR3 contains 14 residues. This chain's CDR3 is CASSFSGGRDTIYF. The DNA for the CDR3 is TGTGCCAGCAGTTTTTCAGGGGGCCGGGACACCATATATTTT.

This sequence joins TRBV29-1 and TRBJ1-4; D is perhaps TRBD1 (6 bases). CDR3 length: 15 residues. The V and J ends lost 5 bases and 2 bases respectively, with 15 bases between them. Germline loops: CDR1 SQVTM, CDR2 ANQGSEA. The CDR3 here is CSVIGQRGTNEKLFF. In DNA form, the CDR3 reads TGCAGCGTTATCGGACAGCGAGGGACTAATGAAAAACTGTTTTTT.

The chain uses TRBV9 and TRBJ1-1; tentatively, D is TRBD1 (6 bases). Trimming took 3 bases from V and 5 from J, leaving 14 bases between them. Germline assignment: CDR1 SGDLS and CDR2 YYNGEE. The CDR3 runs 14 residues. The CDR3 bases are TGTGCCAGCAGCGAGGGTCAGGGGTGGACTGAAGCTTTCTTT. Amino acids: CASSEGQGWTEAFF.

CDR3 protein: CASSAPGGNSYEQYF. The CDR3 DNA reads as TGTGCCAGCAGTGCTCCGGGAGGTAACTCCTACGAGCAGTACTTC. V and J are TRBV6-2 or TRBV6-3 and TRBJ2-7, with 7 bases lining up with TRBD2. The length of the CDR3 is 15 residues. V dropped 5 bases and J dropped 0; count of bases not matched to a gene: 7. Germline V lookup: CDR1 MNHEY, CDR2 SVGEGT.

V usage is TRBV5-1 and J usage is TRBJ2-7; D unresolved. Germline V lookup: CDR1 SGHRS, CDR2 YFSETQ. The CDR3 sequence is 15 residues long. Between the trimmed V and J ends, which lost 5 bases and 3 bases, there was a span of 18 bases. The CDR3 DNA reads TGCGCCAGCAGTAGTGGCGGTCGGACCCTCTACGAGCAGTACTTC. It specifies CASSSGGRTLYEQYF.

CDR3 loop: CASSPSLGQYNEQFF. In DNA form, the CDR3 reads TGTGCCAGCTCACCCTCCCTTGGACAGTACAATGAGCAGTTCTTC. V usage is TRBV18 and J usage is TRBJ2-1, with D perhaps TRBD1 (6 bases). Trimming cost V 3 bases and J 4 bases, with 13 bases left between them. Germline V gene data show CDR1 as KGHSH and CDR2 as LQKENI. The length of the CDR3 is 15 residues.

This chain joins TRBV12-3 or TRBV12-4 and TRBJ2-6; no firm D call. The CDR3 sequence is 14 residues long. Trimming stripped 7 bases from V and 0 bases from J, with 7 bases between. The CDR3 coding sequence is TGTGCCAGCAATAACTCCTCTGGGGCCAACGTCCTGACTTTC. Translating gives CASNNSSGANVLTF.

The chain recombines TRBV6-1 with TRBJ2-2; TRBD2 is a possible D gene (6 bases). In germline, CDR1 is MNHNS, CDR2 SASEGT. V was trimmed by 0 bases and J by 0 bases, leaving 8 bases between them. This CDR3 has 16 residues. CDR3 protein: CASSEARLANTGELFF. In nucleotides, the CDR3 is TGTGCCAGCAGTGAAGCGCGACTAGCGAACACCGGGGAGCTGTTTTTT.